The entry below describes one T cell receptor (beta chain). Per germline, CDR1 GTSNPN and CDR2 SVGIG (reference sequence). The CDR3 contains 11 residues. Trimming took off 1 base at V and 7 bases at J, with 7 bases between the two ends. The data belong to a study of T cell changes during pregnancy in multiple sclerosis. The repertoire was sequenced with immunoSEQ multiplex PCR; TCRdb's copy has only in-frame clones and lacks some. The profile shows 11,000 or so clones, more than 80% of them singletons. The sample here was CD8+ T cells from peripheral blood mononuclear cells, taken after pregnancy. The chain combines TRBV30 with TRBJ1-1; D is ambiguous. The clonotype comes from a female donor in good health, enrolled as a control in a pregnancy study. This chain's CDR3 is CAWSGSGEAFF. The CDR3 DNA follows: TGTGCCTGGAGTGGATCGGGTGAAGCTTTCTTT. The full variable domain, completed using reference TRBV30 and TRBJ1-1, is SQTIHQWPATLVQPVGSPLSLECTVEGTSNPNLYWYRQAAGRGLQLLFYSVGIGQISSEVPQNLSASRPQDRQFILSSKKLLLSDSGFYLCAWSGSGEAFFGQGTRLTVV.